This T cell receptor beta chain originates from a study of CD8 T cells in Susac syndrome. Whole-study context: Within the group of sequenced Susac syndrome patients, 5 or 6 had active disease and 8 or 9 were in remission. Blood was drawn from patients with Susac syndrome. At that point, they were therapy-naive, on corticosteroids, or on intravenous immunoglobulin alone.

With random hexamers, roughly 0.45 to 1 ug RNA was reverse transcribed. Amplification of TCR beta CDR3 used immunoSEQ multiplex PCR across 54 Vbeta and 13 Jbeta. A single record per CDR3 protein comes from TCRdb applying MiXCR to the immunoSEQ multiplex PCR reads. The data show about 240,000 distinct CDR3 sequences, 90% to 96% seen once. The CDR3 runs 14 residues. Germline CDR1 SNHLY, CDR2 FYNNEI. Trimming cost V 8 bases and J 7 bases, with 18 bases left between them. Sequencing of TCR beta, carried out with a high-throughput approach, was applied to CD8+ and CD4+ T cells from the blood. The gene calls are TRBV2 and TRBJ1-5; perhaps TRBD1 as D (6 bases). The sample consisted of CD4+ T cells from PBMCs. The receptor comes from a human donor with Susac syndrome. Here the CDR3 reads CASGKGGAEQPQHF. The CDR3 DNA reads TGTGCCAGCGGAAAAGGGGGGGCTGAACAGCCCCAGCATTTT.